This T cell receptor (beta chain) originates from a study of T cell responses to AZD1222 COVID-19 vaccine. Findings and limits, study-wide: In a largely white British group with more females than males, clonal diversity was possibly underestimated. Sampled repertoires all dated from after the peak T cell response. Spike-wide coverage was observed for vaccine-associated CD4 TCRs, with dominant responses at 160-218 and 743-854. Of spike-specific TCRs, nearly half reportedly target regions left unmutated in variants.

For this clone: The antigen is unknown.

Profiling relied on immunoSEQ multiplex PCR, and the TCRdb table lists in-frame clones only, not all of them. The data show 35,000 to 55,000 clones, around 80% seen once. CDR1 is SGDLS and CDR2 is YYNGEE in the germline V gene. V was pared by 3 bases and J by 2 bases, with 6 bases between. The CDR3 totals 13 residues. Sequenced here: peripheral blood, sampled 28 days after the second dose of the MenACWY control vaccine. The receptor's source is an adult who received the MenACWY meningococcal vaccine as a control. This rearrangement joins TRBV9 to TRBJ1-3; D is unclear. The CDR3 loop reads CASSETTGNTIYF. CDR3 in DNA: TGTGCCAGCAGCGAGACAACTGGAAACACCATATATTTT. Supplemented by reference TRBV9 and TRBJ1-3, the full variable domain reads DSGVTQTPKHLITATGQRVTLRCSPRSGDLSVYWYQQSLDQGLQFLIQYYNGEERAKGNILERFSAQQFPDLHSELNLSSLELGDSALYFCASSETTGNTIYFGEGSWLTVV.